This T cell receptor beta chain was sequenced in a study of T cell responses to AZD1222 COVID-19 vaccine. Study-level points and caveats: Two AZD1222 doses significantly raised spike-specific TCR breadth and depth over controls. Every sample of the repertoires postdated the peak T cell response.

As regards this clone: Its specificity is not known.

Libraries were prepared by immunoSEQ multiplex PCR; TCRdb keeps only in-frame clonotypes and omits some of them. Here the sample spans about 99,000 clones, about 90% being singletons. J lost 4 bases, V lost 0 bases, and 6 bases had no gene match. CDR3 length: 15 residues. Germline-derived CDR1 and CDR2 are SGDLS and YYNGEE. J is TRBJ2-7 and V is TRBV9; TRBD2 matches 8 bases. The specimen comprised peripheral blood, sampled on day 0 of AZD1222 vaccination. This clonotype was sampled from an adult in good health. CDR3 residues: CASSVGNSGEYEQYF. CDR3 DNA sequence: TGTGCCAGCAGCGTAGGTAATAGCGGGGAATACGAGCAGTACTTC. Full variable domain (missing parts from reference TRBV9 and TRBJ2-7): DSGVTQTPKHLITATGQRVTLRCSPRSGDLSVYWYQQSLDQGLQFLIQYYNGEERAKGNILERFSAQQFPDLHSELNLSSLELGDSALYFCASSVGNSGEYEQYFGPGTRLTVT.